Each of the 27 T cell receptor beta chains below was sequenced from the same sample in a study of beta chain features in type 1 diabetes. Study results and caveats: All four CD4+ subsets of Type 1 diabetes patients contained TCRB CDR3s that were moderately but significantly shorter.

For these receptors, no antigen is known. Expressed TCRB transcripts got sequenced, as all isolated RNA was reverse transcribed. TCRdb's table, derived via immunoSEQ multiplex PCR, lists solely in-frame clones and lacks some. The table shows hundreds of thousands of clones, with 10% to 15% occurring only once. What was sequenced was naive CD4+ T cells from blood. These receptor sequences come from a man younger than 35 with type 1 diabetes.

This clone has just a few counts. The chain carries TRBV29-1 and TRBJ1-1, with 7 bases fitting TRBD1. J gave up 3 bases and V 6 bases, and 10 bases lay outside the gene matches. CDR1 and CDR2 (germline): SQVTM, ANQGSEA. The CDR3 totals 14 residues. The CDR3: CSVTMGTGDTEAFF. In DNA, the CDR3 is TGCAGCGTAACCATGGGAACAGGGGACACTGAAGCTTTCTTT.

The V gene is TRBV5-6, the J gene TRBJ1-2; D gene ambiguous. The V end lost 4 bases, the J end lost 4 bases, and 14 bases lay between the germline ends. Germline V CDR1 and CDR2: SGHDT, YYEEEE. The CDR3 is 14 residues long. The CDR3 protein is CASSPSRTVYGYTF. CDR3 coding DNA: TGTGCCAGCAGCCCGAGTAGGACCGTCTATGGCTACACCTTC.

This clone was counted between two and nine times. V is TRBV5-8 and J is TRBJ1-2; a possible D gene is TRBD1 (5 bases). Germline lookup yields CDR1 SGHTS and CDR2 YDEGEE. There are 16 residues in the CDR3. Trimming pared 5 bases from V and 9 bases from J, leaving 26 bases between. CDR3: CASRPKGDSGERSYTF. CDR3 nucleotide sequence: TGTGCCAGCAGGCCTAAGGGAGACAGCGGGGAGCGTAGCTACACCTTC.

This clone was observed a few times. J is TRBJ1-6 and V is TRBV9; no definite D call. The germline V and J ends were trimmed by 0 bases and 7 bases, with 11 bases remaining between them. This CDR3 region has 15 residues. Germline V gives CDR1 SGDLS, CDR2 YYNGEE. CDR3 in amino acids: CASSVDVAPNSPLHF. The DNA for the CDR3 is TGTGCCAGCAGCGTAGATGTCGCGCCGAATTCACCCCTCCACTTT.

This clone occurred a few times. The chain joins TRBV11-1 to TRBJ2-3, with D possibly TRBD2 on 6 matching bases. Trimming shortened V by 1 base and J by 6 bases, and 8 bases separated the two germline ends. Germline V CDR1 and CDR2: SGHAT, FQDESV (reference sequence). This CDR3 is built from 13 residues. Here the CDR3 reads CASSLGGVDTQYF. The CDR3 DNA follows: TGTGCCAGCAGCTTAGGGGGGGTGGATACGCAGTATTTT.

Concerning this clone itself: Other DNA sequences in this sample translate to the same CDR3. V gene TRBV5-1 combines with J gene TRBJ1-1; D possibly corresponds to TRBD1 (5 bases). Trimming removed 0 bases from V and 5 bases from J, with 8 bases in between. The germline CDR1 and CDR2 sequences are SGHRS and YFSETQ. CDR3 size: 13 residues. The CDR3 nucleotides read TGCGCCAGCAGCTTGGGTGAGGGGACTGAAGCTTTCTTT. Protein product: CASSLGEGTEAFF.

The rearrangement joins TRBV25-1 to TRBJ1-3, with D hard to call. Trimming removed 4 bases from V and 2 bases from J, with 9 bases in between. Germline V gene lookup returns CDR1 MGHDK and CDR2 SYGVNS. The CDR3 is 14 amino acids. CDR3 sequence reads: CASSGVGAGNTIYF. The CDR3, as DNA: TGTGCCAGCAGTGGGGTGGGAGCTGGAAACACCATATATTTT. Together with reference TRBV25-1 and TRBJ1-3, the CDR3 gives the full variable domain: EADIYQTPRYLVIGTGKKITLECSQTMGHDKMYWYQQDPGMELHLIHYSYGVNSTEKGDLSSESTVSRIRTEHFPLTLESARPSHTSQYLCASSGVGAGNTIYFGEGSWLTVV.

This clone occurred a few times. The chain is built from TRBV5-4 and TRBJ1-1, with D possibly TRBD1 on 6 matching bases. CDR3 length: 17 amino acids. Trimming took 4 bases from V and 1 from J, leaving 20 bases between them. Germline lookup yields CDR1 SGHNT and CDR2 YYREEE (reference sequence). The CDR3 DNA reads TGTGCCAGCAGCCCAGAGGTAGGGGGAGGGAGGAACACTGAAGCTTTCTTT. Protein product: CASSPEVGGGRNTEAFF. Looking up the rest from reference TRBV5-4 and TRBJ1-1 gives the full variable domain: ETGVTQSPTHLIKTRGQQVTLRCSSQSGHNTVSWYQQALGQGPQFIFQYYREEENGRGNFPPRFSGLQFPNYSSELNVNALELDDSALYLCASSPEVGGGRNTEAFFGQGTRLTVV.

The chain is built from TRBV29-1 and TRBJ2-2; D is undetermined. V dropped 6 bases and J dropped 5 bases, with 13 bases sitting between them. The CDR3 loop spans 13 amino acids. Germline lookup yields CDR1 SQVTM and CDR2 ANQGSEA. CDR3 coding DNA: TGCAGCGTGACCCCTTTGGGGACCGGGGAGCTGTTTTTT. Protein: CSVTPLGTGELFF.

The rearrangement joins TRBV10-3 to TRBJ2-7; TRBD1 agrees at 11 bases. Trimming took 6 bases from V and 2 from J; bases not matched to a gene: 6. Germline V lookup: CDR1 ENHRY, CDR2 SYGVKD. This CDR3 is built from 15 residues. In DNA, the CDR3 is TGTGCCATCAGGAACCCGGGACAGGGGGCCTACGAGCAGTACTTC. It specifies CAIRNPGQGAYEQYF.

This clone was seen a handful of times. The gene calls are TRBV10-3 and TRBJ2-7; D possibly corresponds to TRBD1 (5 bases). V was shortened by 0 bases and J by 1 base, with 13 bases between the two germline ends. This CDR3 contains 16 residues. Germline values: CDR1 ENHRY, CDR2 SYGVKD. The CDR3 DNA reads as TGTGCCATCAGTGAGTCCGACAGCGCAAATTCCTACGAGCAGTACTTC. Amino acids: CAISESDSANSYEQYF.

The chain links TRBV29-1 to TRBJ1-1; D possibly corresponds to TRBD1 (6 bases). The CDR3 runs 14 residues. Germline V CDR1 and CDR2: SQVTM, ANQGSEA. Deletions cut 7 bases from V and 7 bases from J, with 22 bases between. CDR3 DNA: TGCAGCGCGGGGTTTTTGGGGGCGCGGATTGAAGCTTTCTTT. Amino acids: CSAGFLGARIEAFF. Full variable domain (remainder filled in from reference TRBV29-1 and TRBJ1-1): SAVISQKPSRDICQRGTSLTIQCQVDSQVTMMFWYRQQPGQSLTLIATANQGSEATYESGFVIDKFPISRPNLTFSTLTVSNMSPEDSSIYLCSAGFLGARIEAFFGQGTRLTVV.

The table lists this clone with a few counts. The genes are TRBV9 and TRBJ1-3, with 7 bases matching TRBD1. V trimming: 4 bases; J trimming: 0 bases; junction bases outside the gene matches: 7. The CDR3 runs 16 residues. Per germline, CDR1 SGDLS and CDR2 YYNGEE. In DNA, the CDR3 is TGTGCCAGCAGCAACACAGGGGATAGCTCTGGAAACACCATATATTTT. Protein: CASSNTGDSSGNTIYF.

This clone has a handful of counts. This CDR3 is also generated by other DNA sequences in the sample. This chain joins TRBV30 and TRBJ1-5; 7 bases agree with TRBD1. CDR1 is GTSNPN, CDR2 SVGIG, per germline (reference sequence). This CDR3 has 13 residues. V trimming: 2 bases; J trimming: 5 bases; junction bases outside the gene matches: 3. The DNA for the CDR3 is TGTGCCTGGAGTTATACAGGGGATCAGCCCCAGCATTTT. Its translation: CAWSYTGDQPQHF.

Only a few counts were recorded for this clone. The gene calls are TRBV18 and TRBJ2-5, with D possibly being TRBD1 or TRBD2 (6 bases each). The CDR3 has 14 residues. The V and J ends lost 3 bases and 5 bases respectively, with 13 bases between them. Germline assignment: CDR1 KGHSH and CDR2 LQKENI. The CDR3, as DNA: TGTGCCAGCTCACCCCTGAGGGGGGCGGAGACCCAGTACTTC. The encoded protein is CASSPLRGAETQYF. Full variable domain (rest looked up from reference TRBV18 and TRBJ2-5): NAGVMQNPRHLVRRRGQEARLRCSPMKGHSHVYWYRQLPEEGLKFMVYLQKENIIDESGMPKERFSAEFPKEGPSILRIQQVVRGDSAAYFCASSPLRGAETQYFGPGTRLLVL.

The V and J genes are TRBV2 and TRBJ1-1, with D unresolved. CDR3 length: 15 residues. The V gene's germline CDR1 is SNHLY and CDR2 FYNNEI. Trimming removed 2 bases from V and 3 bases from J, with 13 bases in between. This CDR3 is CASSESPRPYTEAFF. DNA for the CDR3: TGTGCCAGCAGTGAATCTCCTCGACCTTACACTGAAGCTTTCTTT.

The CDR3: CASSQERVRQFF. CDR3 DNA: TGTGCCAGCAGCCAAGAAAGGGTAAGGCAGTTCTTC. The chain recombines TRBV14 with TRBJ2-1; D uncertain. CDR1 SGHDN and CDR2 FVKESK come from the germline V gene. The CDR3 consists of 12 residues. V lost 0 bases to trimming and J lost 12 bases, with 9 bases between them.

This clone was seen more than once but under ten times. J is TRBJ2-3 and V is TRBV14, with no clear D. Trimming pared 2 bases from V and 1 base from J, leaving 19 bases between. The CDR3 consists of 18 residues. Per the germline V gene, CDR1 is SGHDN and CDR2 is FVKESK. The CDR3 sequence is CASSQTARGFSGTDTQYF. In nucleotides, the CDR3 is TGTGCCAGCAGCCAAACGGCCCGTGGGTTCTCAGGCACAGATACGCAGTATTTT.

The V call is TRBV7-9, the J call TRBJ1-1; D is perhaps TRBD1 (6 bases). V was cut by 1 base and J by 2 bases, with 11 bases left in between. Germline V gives CDR1 SEHNR, CDR2 FQNEAQ (reference sequence). This CDR3 has 15 residues. In nucleotides, the CDR3 is TGTGCCAGCAGCTTAGGGAGGGGGTTAAACACTGAAGCTTTCTTT. Translated: CASSLGRGLNTEAFF.

The CDR3 sequence is CASSGYLNTEAFF. The CDR3 DNA reads as TGCGCCAGCAGTGGATACTTGAACACTGAAGCTTTCTTT. V and J are TRBV10-1 and TRBJ1-1; D gene unclear. The V and J ends lost 4 bases and 0 bases respectively, with 6 bases between them. The CDR3 length is 13 residues. Germline V gene sequence: CDR1 WNHNN, CDR2 SYGVQD (reference sequence).

This clone was found a few times. The chain's CDR3 is CASSPSTDTQYF. The CDR3 DNA is TGTGCCAGCAGTCCGAGCACAGATACGCAGTATTTT. J is TRBJ2-3 and V is TRBV5-8, with unresolved D. This CDR3 comprises 12 residues. The germline V gene encodes CDR1 SGHTS and CDR2 YDEGEE. V lost 5 bases to trimming and J lost 0 bases, with 4 bases between them. Full variable domain (rest looked up from reference TRBV5-8 and TRBJ2-3): EAGVTQSPTHLIKTRGQQATLRCSPISGHTSVYWYQQALGLGLQFLLWYDEGEERNRGNFPPRFSGRQFPNYSSELNVNALELEDSALYLCASSPSTDTQYFGPGTRLTVL.

The rearrangement joins TRBV4-1 to TRBJ2-3, with TRBD1 identical over 10 bases. The germline V gene has CDR1 MGHRA and CDR2 YSYEKL. Germline trimming cut 6 bases from V and 4 bases from J; bases unmatched to any gene: 4. The CDR3 totals 14 residues. CDR3 coding DNA: TGCGCCAGCAGAGTGGACAGGGGGTCAGATACGCAGTATTTT. Its protein is CASRVDRGSDTQYF.

J is TRBJ1-1 and V is TRBV5-4, with D tentatively TRBD1 (5 bases). V was clipped by 2 bases and J by 0 bases, with 17 bases between them. Germline-derived CDR1 and CDR2 are SGHNT and YYREEE (reference sequence). The CDR3 covers 17 residues. The CDR3 spells CASSFELGTDLNTEAFF. In nucleotides, the CDR3 is TGTGCCAGCAGCTTCGAACTAGGGACGGATCTGAACACTGAAGCTTTCTTT.

This clone was found a few times. V gene TRBV27 combines with J gene TRBJ2-3, with D possibly matching TRBD2 (5 bases). The CDR3 covers 14 residues. Germline lookup yields CDR1 MNHEY and CDR2 SMNVEV (reference sequence). Between the trimmed V and J ends, which lost 6 bases and 0 bases, there was a span of 10 bases. In DNA, the CDR3 is TGTGCCAGCAGACTAAGCGGAAGCACAGATACGCAGTATTTT. Residues: CASRLSGSTDTQYF.

This clone was found a few times. The CDR3 region is CAISESVQRNTEAFF. In DNA, the CDR3 is TGTGCCATCAGTGAGTCTGTACAGCGGAACACTGAAGCTTTCTTT. The chain carries TRBV10-3 and TRBJ1-1; the D is unclear. The length of the CDR3 is 15 residues. Per the germline V gene, CDR1 is ENHRY and CDR2 is SYGVKD. Trimming stripped 0 bases from V and 1 base from J, with 9 bases between.

The chain recombines TRBV29-1 with TRBJ2-2, with D unresolved. With 7 bases removed from V and 0 bases from J, the gap between germline ends came to 6 bases. CDR1 and CDR2 (germline): SQVTM, ANQGSEA. The CDR3 runs to 12 residues. The CDR3 region has the DNA TGCAGCGGGCGGTCGAACACCGGGGAGCTGTTTTTT. Residues: CSGRSNTGELFF.

The rearrangement joins TRBV9 to TRBJ2-3; maybe TRBD1 (5 bases). From germline, CDR1 is SGDLS and CDR2 YYNGEE. The CDR3 extends over 14 amino acids. The CDR3 spells CATHPAPQGDTQYF. The DNA of the CDR3 is TGTGCTACTCATCCAGCTCCGCAGGGAGATACGCAGTATTTT.